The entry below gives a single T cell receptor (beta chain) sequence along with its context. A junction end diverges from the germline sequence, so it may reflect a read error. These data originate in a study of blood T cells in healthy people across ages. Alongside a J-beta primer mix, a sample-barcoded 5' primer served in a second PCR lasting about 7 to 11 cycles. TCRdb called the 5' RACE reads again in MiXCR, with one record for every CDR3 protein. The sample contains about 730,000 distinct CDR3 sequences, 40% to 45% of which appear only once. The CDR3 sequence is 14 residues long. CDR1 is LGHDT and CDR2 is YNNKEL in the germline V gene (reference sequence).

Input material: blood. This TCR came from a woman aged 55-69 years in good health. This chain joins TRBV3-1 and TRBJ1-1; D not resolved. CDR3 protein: CASGQVEGRTEAFF. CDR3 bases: TGTGCCAGCGGCCAAGTCGAAGGAAGAACTGAAGCTTTCTTT. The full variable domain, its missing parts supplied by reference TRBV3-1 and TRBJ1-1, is DTAVSQTPKYLVTQMGNDKSIKCEQNLGHDTMYWYKQDSKKFLKIMFSYNNKELIINETVPNRFSPKSPDKAHLNLHINSLELGDSAVYFCASGQVEGRTEAFFGQGTRLTVV.